Listed below are T cell receptor beta chains from one sample, sequenced in a study of T-cell memory formation after mild COVID-19. Each CDR3 protein gets one entry after TCRdb re-called the 5' RACE reads with MiXCR. Here the sample spans approximately 480,000 distinct CDR3 sequences, about 20% being singletons. Sequencing was carried out using PBMCs or a T cell subset sorted from them (not recorded which). The source of these receptors is an adult woman who had mild COVID-19 (a few samples of this study predate the infection). Cell type and time point are not known. The CDR3 runs from the conserved cysteine through the conserved F or W. The D gene is left open where the match is weak. Size values are once, few and many counts, or a class for expanded clones, and some rows have none.

clone_size: NA; j_call: TRBJ1-5; v_call: TRBV19; d_call: TRBD1; cdr3_aa: CASSTRQGGQPQHF; cdr3_nt: TGTGCCAGTAGTACCCGACAGGGTGGTCAGCCCCAGCATTTT
clone_size: NA; j_call: TRBJ2-7; v_call: TRBV6-6; d_call: NA; cdr3_aa: CASCSGPQSLYEQYF; cdr3_nt: TGTGCCAGCTGCTCAGGGCCACAGAGCCTCTACGAGCAGTACTTC
clone_size: few; j_call: TRBJ1-5; v_call: TRBV3-1; d_call: NA; cdr3_aa: CASSLGHTNQPQHF; cdr3_nt: TGTGCCAGCAGCCTGGGACATACCAATCAGCCCCAGCATTTT
clone_size: NA; j_call: TRBJ1-1; v_call: TRBV6-5; d_call: NA; cdr3_aa: CASSYGELGFTEAFF; cdr3_nt: TGTGCCAGCAGTTACGGGGAATTGGGTTTTACTGAAGCTTTCTTT
clone_size: NA; j_call: TRBJ2-7; v_call: TRBV20-1; d_call: TRBD1; cdr3_aa: CSAIVARGTYEQYF; cdr3_nt: TGCAGTGCCATAGTTGCCAGGGGGACCTACGAGCAGTACTTC
clone_size: few; j_call: TRBJ1-2; v_call: TRBV29-1; d_call: NA; cdr3_aa: CSVGNVDLDYTF; cdr3_nt: TGCAGCGTTGGAAACGTGGATCTTGATTACACCTTC
clone_size: few; j_call: TRBJ2-7; v_call: TRBV12-3/TRBV12-4; d_call: NA; cdr3_aa: CASSLAEGHEQYF; cdr3_nt: TGTGCCAGCAGTTTAGCAGAGGGCCACGAGCAGTACTTC
clone_size: few; j_call: TRBJ2-7; v_call: TRBV5-1; d_call: TRBD1; cdr3_aa: CASSQGVFYEQYF; cdr3_nt: TGCGCCAGCAGCCAGGGGGTGTTCTACGAGCAGTACTTC
clone_size: many; j_call: TRBJ2-5; v_call: TRBV5-4; d_call: NA; cdr3_aa: CASSLQGRETQYF; cdr3_nt: TGCGCCAGCAGCTTACAGGGTAGAGAGACCCAGTACTTC
clone_size: NA; j_call: TRBJ1-3; v_call: TRBV7-9; d_call: NA; cdr3_aa: CASSPEWEWGNTIYF; cdr3_nt: TGTGCCAGCAGCCCCGAGTGGGAGTGGGGAAACACCATATATTTT
clone_size: many; j_call: TRBJ2-1; v_call: TRBV12-3/TRBV12-4; d_call: TRBD2; cdr3_aa: CASTQLAGATMPLSEQFF; cdr3_nt: TGTGCCAGCACCCAACTAGCGGGAGCTACAATGCCCCTGAGTGAGCAGTTCTTC
clone_size: NA; j_call: TRBJ2-1; v_call: TRBV5-1; d_call: NA; cdr3_aa: CASSPRGRGSDEQFF; cdr3_nt: TGCGCCAGCAGCCCCCGCGGCAGGGGTTCCGATGAGCAGTTCTTC
clone_size: NA; j_call: TRBJ2-2; v_call: TRBV4-3; d_call: TRBD1; cdr3_aa: CASSQNRGPRELFF; cdr3_nt: TGCGCCAGCAGCCAGAACAGGGGGCCGAGGGAGCTGTTTTTT
clone_size: few; j_call: TRBJ1-1; v_call: TRBV7-2; d_call: NA; cdr3_aa: CASSFSRAAEAFF; cdr3_nt: TGTGCCAGCAGCTTCTCCCGGGCCGCTGAAGCTTTCTTT
clone_size: NA; j_call: TRBJ2-3; v_call: TRBV30; d_call: NA; cdr3_aa: CAWRASTDTQYF; cdr3_nt: TGTGCCTGGAGGGCTAGCACAGATACGCAGTATTTT
clone_size: few; j_call: TRBJ2-2; v_call: TRBV7-2; d_call: TRBD2; cdr3_aa: CASSLRASGSTGELFF; cdr3_nt: TGTGCCAGCAGCTTAAGGGCTAGCGGGAGCACCGGGGAGCTGTTTTTT
clone_size: few; j_call: TRBJ2-1; v_call: TRBV20-1; d_call: NA; cdr3_aa: CSARAGYYNEQFF; cdr3_nt: TGCAGTGCTAGGGCCGGGTACTACAATGAGCAGTTCTTC
clone_size: NA; j_call: TRBJ2-1; v_call: TRBV3-1; d_call: NA; cdr3_aa: CASSRVDSEQFF; cdr3_nt: TGTGCCAGCAGCCGGGTCGACTCTGAGCAGTTCTTC
clone_size: NA; j_call: TRBJ1-1; v_call: TRBV7-6; d_call: TRBD1; cdr3_aa: CASSSRQGMNTEAFF; cdr3_nt: TGTGCCAGCAGCTCCAGACAGGGGATGAACACTGAAGCTTTCTTT
clone_size: NA; j_call: TRBJ2-7; v_call: TRBV4-2; d_call: NA; cdr3_aa: CASSQDWQAYEQYF; cdr3_nt: TGTGCCAGCAGCCAAGATTGGCAGGCCTACGAGCAGTACTTC
clone_size: few; j_call: TRBJ2-2; v_call: TRBV12-5; d_call: TRBD2; cdr3_aa: CASSSVAGVTGELFF; cdr3_nt: TGTGCTAGTTCATCGGTAGCGGGGGTCACCGGGGAGCTGTTTTTT
clone_size: few; j_call: TRBJ2-1; v_call: TRBV19; d_call: TRBD2; cdr3_aa: CASSALAGEYNEQFF; cdr3_nt: TGTGCCAGTAGCGCGCTAGCGGGGGAATACAATGAGCAGTTCTTC
clone_size: few; j_call: TRBJ1-2; v_call: TRBV10-3; d_call: NA; cdr3_aa: CAISEHGDYGYTF; cdr3_nt: TGTGCCATCAGTGAACATGGGGACTATGGCTACACCTTC
clone_size: NA; j_call: TRBJ2-3; v_call: TRBV11-2; d_call: NA; cdr3_aa: CASSPFGNRVSTDTQYF; cdr3_nt: TGTGCCAGCAGCCCATTCGGCAACAGGGTCAGCACAGATACGCAGTATTTT
clone_size: few; j_call: TRBJ2-1; v_call: TRBV7-2; d_call: NA; cdr3_aa: CASSSAATWGREQFF; cdr3_nt: TGTGCCAGCAGCTCGGCGGCCACCTGGGGGCGCGAGCAGTTCTTC
clone_size: few; j_call: TRBJ2-7; v_call: TRBV19; d_call: TRBD2; cdr3_aa: CASSISGANSYEQYF; cdr3_nt: TGTGCCAGTAGTATAAGCGGGGCGAACTCCTACGAGCAGTACTTC
clone_size: few; j_call: TRBJ1-5; v_call: TRBV12-3/TRBV12-4; d_call: NA; cdr3_aa: CASSSGVGQPQHF; cdr3_nt: TGTGCCAGCAGCTCAGGGGTAGGCCAGCCCCAGCATTTT
clone_size: NA; j_call: TRBJ1-3; v_call: TRBV27; d_call: NA; cdr3_aa: CASSPTGPSSGNTIYF; cdr3_nt: TGTGCCAGCAGTCCGACCGGACCCAGCTCTGGAAACACCATATATTTT
clone_size: NA; j_call: TRBJ2-5; v_call: TRBV5-1; d_call: TRBD2; cdr3_aa: CASSLSGGDETQYF; cdr3_nt: TGCGCCAGCAGCTTGTCGGGAGGTGATGAGACCCAGTACTTC
clone_size: NA; j_call: TRBJ2-7; v_call: TRBV12-3/TRBV12-4; d_call: TRBD2; cdr3_aa: CASSLGREKGYEQYF; cdr3_nt: TGTGCCAGCAGTCTGGGGCGGGAGAAAGGGTACGAGCAGTACTTC
clone_size: NA; j_call: TRBJ2-5; v_call: TRBV5-1; d_call: NA; cdr3_aa: CASSLGRGSRSETQYF; cdr3_nt: TGCGCCAGCAGCTTGGGCCGGGGTAGTCGGTCGGAGACCCAGTACTTC
clone_size: few; j_call: TRBJ2-7; v_call: TRBV19; d_call: NA; cdr3_aa: CASSIDSTYEQYF; cdr3_nt: TGTGCCAGTAGTATAGACAGTACCTACGAGCAGTACTTC